Following are 9 T cell receptor beta chains from one sample sequenced in a study of CD8+ T cells in alopecia areata. RNA was isolated and reverse transcribed to cDNA, the sequencing template. Clones were sequenced by immunoSEQ multiplex PCR, and TCRdb holds only the in-frame ones, with some missing. Of about 150,000 clones listed, around three fifths are singletons. The sample here was CD4+ T cells sorted from blood, taken at week 0. These receptors all come from a human donor with alopecia areata.

J is TRBJ2-7 and V is TRBV29-1, with a weak D call TRBD1 (6 bases). The V and J ends lost 6 bases and 6 bases respectively, with 30 bases between them. The length of the CDR3 is 17 residues. The V gene's germline CDR1 is SQVTM and CDR2 ANQGSEA. The CDR3 is CSVTDPGHLFPTAEQYF. As DNA, the CDR3 is TGCAGCGTAACCGATCCGGGACACTTATTTCCCACGGCCGAGCAGTACTTC.

This clone was detected once. V is TRBV7-3 and J is TRBJ2-5; D not resolved. Germline V CDR1 and CDR2: SGHTA, FQGTGA. V was pared by 3 bases and J by 2 bases, with 7 bases between. This CDR3 comprises 13 residues. CDR3 protein: CASSLDRQETQYF. CDR3 nucleotides: TGTGCCAGCAGCTTGGATAGACAAGAGACCCAGTACTTC.

CDR3: CASSQVVGGEETQYF. CDR3 sequence (DNA): TGTGCCAGCAGCCAAGTGGTGGGAGGGGAAGAGACCCAGTACTTC. V and J are TRBV4-2 and TRBJ2-5; 7 bases are a match to TRBD2. Looked up from germline, CDR1 is LGHNA and CDR2 is YNFKEQ. J was trimmed by 3 bases and V by 1 base; bases with no gene match: 5. The CDR3 has 15 amino acids.

V is TRBV5-1 and J is TRBJ1-6; 9 bases align to TRBD1. This CDR3 contains 15 residues. Germline values: CDR1 SGHRS, CDR2 YFSETQ. V lost 0 bases to trimming and J lost 8 bases; unmatched junction nucleotides: 3. CDR3 in amino acids: CASSLAGTGYSPLHF. Here the CDR3 DNA reads TGCGCCAGCAGCTTGGCCGGGACAGGGTATTCACCCCTCCACTTT.

The V and J genes are TRBV5-4 and TRBJ2-5; no firm D call. The V gene lost 0 bases and the J gene lost 0 bases, with 6 bases spanning the gap. This CDR3 spans 14 amino acids. Germline CDR1 and CDR2: SGHNT and YYREEE (reference sequence). CDR3 residues: CASSLDSNQETQYF. CDR3 bases: TGTGCCAGCAGCTTGGATTCGAACCAAGAGACCCAGTACTTC. The full variable domain, rest sourced from reference TRBV5-4 and TRBJ2-5, is ETGVTQSPTHLIKTRGQQVTLRCSSQSGHNTVSWYQQALGQGPQFIFQYYREEENGRGNFPPRFSGLQFPNYSSELNVNALELDDSALYLCASSLDSNQETQYFGPGTRLLVL.

This clone occurred a few times. This chain connects TRBV4-1 to TRBJ2-7, with D possibly TRBD1 on 6 matching bases. Trimming took 0 bases from V and 3 from J, leaving 12 bases between them. Germline CDR1 reads MGHRA; CDR2 reads YSYEKL. This CDR3 region has 15 residues. The CDR3 sequence: CASSQDRGFVYEQYF. The CDR3 nucleotides are TGCGCCAGCAGCCAAGATAGGGGGTTCGTCTACGAGCAGTACTTC.

The V call is TRBV19, the J call TRBJ1-4; TRBD1 is a possible D gene (6 bases). Trimming left V 8 bases short and J 3 bases short, with 16 bases between. CDR3 size: 15 residues. The germline CDR1 and CDR2 sequences are LNHDA and SQIVND (reference sequence). The CDR3: CASGNNRVANEKLFF. The CDR3, as DNA: TGTGCCAGTGGAAACAACAGGGTTGCTAATGAAAAACTGTTTTTT. Using reference TRBV19 and TRBJ1-4 for the parts outside the CDR3, the full variable domain is DGGITQSPKYLFRKEGQNVTLSCEQNLNHDAMYWYRQDPGQGLRLIYYSQIVNDFQKGDIAEGYSVSREKKESFPLTVTSAQKNPTAFYLCASGNNRVANEKLFFGSGTQLSVL.

The chain is built from TRBV7-2 and TRBJ2-2; D call uncertain. CDR1 and CDR2 from the germline V gene are SGHTA and FQGNSA. CDR3 length: 14 amino acids. Trimming took 1 base from V and 7 from J, leaving 10 bases between them. CDR3 amino acids: CASSLGRANGELFF. Here the CDR3 DNA reads TGTGCCAGCAGCTTAGGCCGGGCGAACGGGGAGCTGTTTTTT.

The V gene is TRBV9, the J gene TRBJ2-3, with TRBD2 matching 11 bases. The CDR3 sequence is 15 residues long. The V gene's germline CDR1 is SGDLS and CDR2 YYNGEE. Trimming cost V 2 bases and J 2 bases; bases outside gene matches: 1. CDR3 protein: CASSVGLADTDTQYF. The CDR3 coding sequence is TGTGCCAGCAGCGTGGGACTAGCGGACACAGATACGCAGTATTTT.